The sequence of this T cell receptor (beta chain) was determined in a study of T-cell memory formation after mild COVID-19. Study summary: Clustering of TCRs was largely donor specific. Study conclusions and caveats: Contracting clones localized mainly to CM and EM when CD4+ and mainly to EMRA when CD8+. The authors did not confirm SARS-CoV-2 specificity of second-wave clones peaking day 37.

The V segment lost 6 bases and the J segment 5 bases; nucleotides outside the gene matches: 8. The CDR3 length is 16 residues. A word on this clonotype: What it recognizes is unknown.

A single record per CDR3 protein comes from TCRdb applying MiXCR to the 5' RACE reads. The sample consists of around 250,000 distinct CDR3 sequences, 15% of them appearing once. Sequencing used PBMCs or a T cell subset sorted from them (not recorded which). The TCR comes from an adult woman who had mild COVID-19 (a few samples of this study predate the infection). Cell type and time point are not known. The genes are TRBV12-3 or TRBV12-4 and TRBJ2-5; 14 bases are shared with TRBD2. This chain's CDR3 is CASSPTSGRVWETQYF. As DNA, the CDR3 is TGTGCCAGCAGCCCGACTAGCGGGAGGGTCTGGGAGACCCAGTACTTC.